A single sample is the source of the 11 T cell receptor beta chains below, sequenced in a study of shared clonotypes between healthy human individuals (dated by TCRdb to the early 2020s). The receptor library was made with the immunoSEQ multiplex PCR assay. TCRdb holds this immuneACCESS table with in-frame rearrangements only. Some clones are missing; in checked studies, unresolved V genes explain under half, and the rest has no known cause. The sample table records some 2.4 million clones; approximately 94% of these occur just once. The ten largest clones add up to around 0.4% of the sample. Source material: naive CD4+ T cells from PBMCs. Sample cell subset or site, as interpreted from the label and publication: CD45RA+ positively selected. The receptors derive from a man aged 18 to 29 in good health. Some clones in this sample may be carry-over from other donors' samples.

V usage is TRBV5-1 and J usage is TRBJ2-2; no clear D. The CDR3 has 14 amino acids. CDR1 is SGHRS and CDR2 is YFSETQ in the germline V gene. The ends were cut back, 0 bases at V and 5 bases at J, with 8 bases in the middle. The CDR3 coding sequence is TGCGCCAGCAGCTTGGAATCTCGAACCGGGGAGCTGTTTTTT. The encoded protein is CASSLESRTGELFF.

This clone was detected a few times. The J gene is TRBJ1-1, the V gene TRBV28; a possible D gene is TRBD1 (5 bases). The CDR3 is made up of 12 amino acids. Trimming stripped 6 bases from V and 5 bases from J, with 10 bases between. Germline assignment: CDR1 MDHEN and CDR2 SYDVKM. CDR3 amino acids: CASRGGATEAFF. CDR3 DNA: TGTGCCAGCAGGGGGGGAGCGACTGAAGCTTTCTTT.

The gene calls are TRBV19 and TRBJ2-7; the D call may be TRBD1 or TRBD2 (5 bases each). The CDR3 totals 18 residues. Trimming took 3 bases from V and 0 from J, leaving 21 bases between them. Germline V gives CDR1 LNHDA, CDR2 SQIVND (reference sequence). CDR3: CASSIVFGGGLNSYEQYF. The CDR3 coding sequence is TGTGCCAGTAGTATTGTATTTGGTGGGGGTCTTAACTCCTACGAGCAGTACTTC.

The chain is built from TRBV10-3 and TRBJ2-2; no reliable D call. The CDR3 sequence is 16 residues long. CDR1 is ENHRY and CDR2 is SYGVKD in the germline V gene. The germline V and J ends were trimmed by 2 bases and 0 bases, with 10 bases remaining between them. Here the CDR3 reads CAISENAPANTGELFF. DNA for the CDR3: TGTGCCATCAGTGAGAATGCACCCGCGAACACCGGGGAGCTGTTTTTT.

The chain couples TRBV28 to TRBJ2-7, with 9 bases fitting TRBD2. Looked up from germline, CDR1 is MDHEN and CDR2 is SYDVKM. The CDR3 loop spans 14 amino acids. V gave up 4 bases and J gave up 6 bases; unmatched junction bases: 7. The CDR3, as DNA: TGTGCCAGCAGTTCCGGGGGACTAGCCCCCGAGCAGTACTTC. It is translated as CASSSGGLAPEQYF.

This chain links TRBV11-2 with TRBJ1-2; D is ambiguous. The germline gives CDR1 SGHAT, CDR2 FQNNGV. V gave up 5 bases and J gave up 8 bases, with 15 bases separating them. CDR3 length: 13 residues. CDR3: CASSDRPSGGYTF. CDR3 coding DNA: TGTGCCAGCAGCGACCGGCCCTCCGGAGGCTACACCTTC.

The chain joins TRBV28 to TRBJ2-7; D is unresolved. In germline, CDR1 is MDHEN, CDR2 SYDVKM. V shed 8 bases and J shed 2 bases, with 4 bases lying between them. This CDR3 spans 10 amino acids. DNA for the CDR3: TGTGCCAGCCAGACCTACGAGCAGTACTTC. Amino acids: CASQTYEQYF.

The J gene is TRBJ2-1, the V gene TRBV5-1; the D is unclear. CDR1 is SGHRS and CDR2 is YFSETQ in the germline V gene. CDR3 length: 15 residues. V was clipped by 4 bases and J by 6 bases, with 17 bases between them. CDR3 residues: CASSTNLMGGNEQFF. In DNA, the CDR3 is TGCGCCAGCAGCACGAACTTAATGGGCGGCAATGAGCAGTTCTTC.

The chain couples TRBV19 to TRBJ1-6; TRBD1 might be the D (5 bases). The CDR3 spans 14 residues. Germline CDR1 is LNHDA and CDR2 is SQIVND (reference sequence). V was cut by 9 bases and J by 3 bases, with 12 bases left in between. CDR3 in amino acids: CASRDGNYNSPLHF. The DNA of the CDR3 is TGTGCCAGCAGGGACGGTAACTATAATTCACCCCTCCACTTT.

The J gene is TRBJ1-5, the V gene TRBV6-1; D perhaps matches TRBD1 (5 bases). The length of the CDR3 is 13 residues. The germline V gene encodes CDR1 MNHNS and CDR2 SASEGT. The V and J ends lost 5 bases and 6 bases respectively, with 11 bases between them. The CDR3 reads CASSWGYTQPQHF. The CDR3 region has the DNA TGTGCCAGCAGTTGGGGCTATACTCAGCCCCAGCATTTT.

The gene calls are TRBV11-1 and TRBJ2-7; D is unresolved. Trimming took 6 bases from V and 6 from J, leaving 9 bases between them. Germline CDR1 is SGHAT and CDR2 is FQDESV (reference sequence). This CDR3 has 11 amino acids. This CDR3 is CASRQLGEQYF. CDR3 DNA sequence: TGTGCCAGCAGACAACTCGGCGAGCAGTACTTC. Full variable domain (missing parts from reference TRBV11-1 and TRBJ2-7): EAEVAQSPRYKITEKSQAVAFWCDPISGHATLYWYRQILGQGPELLVQFQDESVVDDSQLPKDRFSAERLKGVDSTLKIQPAELGDSAMYLCASRQLGEQYFGPGTRLTVT.